Below, 26 T cell receptor beta chains from the same sample are listed, as sequenced in a study of Tregs in tolerant kidney transplant recipients. The repertoire was sequenced with immunoSEQ multiplex PCR; TCRdb's copy has only in-frame clones and lacks some. The table gives nearly 15,000 clones; the top ten clones make up about 4% of it. The nonmyeloablative bone marrow transplants came from related graft donors, with transient mixed chimerism. Specimen: CD4+ T cells from blood (PBMCs), collected 12 months after the transplant. The receptors originated from a human patient who received a combined kidney and bone marrow transplant. Some T cells may be the graft donor's.

Notes on this clone: Read sequence stops 3 residues before the CDR3 end, and the germline J gene provides the missing end. V gene TRBV20-1 combines with J gene TRBJ2-7; D call uncertain. The CDR3 sequence is 12 residues long. The germline V gene has CDR1 DFQATT and CDR2 SNEGSKA (reference sequence). Trimming took off 5 bases at V and 0 bases at J, with 8 bases between the two ends. The sequenced part of the CDR3 DNA is TGCAGTGCTCCAACCAGCTCCTACGAG. Translation: CSAPTSSYE. In full, the CDR3 reads CSAPTSSYEQYF.

Comments on this clone: The read halts 3 residues ahead of the CDR3 end, with the missing end drawn from the germline J gene. The chain links TRBV24-1 to TRBJ2-1; a weak D match, TRBD2 (6 bases). V lost 2 bases and J lost 4, with 17 bases in between. Germline CDR1 and CDR2: KGHDR and SFDVKD. The CDR3 has 17 amino acids. The chain's CDR3 is CATSDSGPGGGYNEQFF. CDR3 bases read: TGTGCCACCAGTGATTCCGGGCCCGGGGGAGGATACAATGAG.

On this clone: The read gets to within 3 residues of the CDR3 end, and the germline J gene fills in the rest. This chain uses TRBV2 with TRBJ2-7, with 10 positions matching TRBD2. The CDR3 length is 14 residues. V lost 4 bases and J lost 4; bases outside the gene matches: 4. Germline V gene lookup returns CDR1 SNHLY and CDR2 FYNNEI. The covered CDR3 bases are TGTGCCAGCAGTGTTGTAGCGGGAGGTTACGAG. It translates to CASSVVAGGYE. The whole CDR3 is CASSVVAGGYEQYF.

Remarks on this clone: The junction and the germline gene differ at one end; a read error may be behind it. Sequencing ends 3 residues short of the CDR3 end; the germline J gene provides the rest. The chain combines TRBV5-6 with TRBJ1-5; unclear D gene. The length of the CDR3 is 14 residues. The V gene's germline CDR1 is SGHDT and CDR2 YYEEEE. The sequenced part of the CDR3 DNA is TGTGCCAGCACCTTGGGGTCTAAAAATCAGCCC. It encodes CASTLGSKNQP. The complete CDR3 sequence is CASTLGSKNQPQHF. The full variable domain, in which reference TRBV5-6 and TRBJ1-5 provide the parts outside the CDR3, is DAGVTQSPTHLIKTRGQQVTLRCSPKSGHDTVSWYQQALGQGPQFIFQYYEEEERQRGNFPDRFSGHQFPNYSSELNVNALLLGDSALYLCASTLGSKNQPQHFGDGTRLSIL.

As concerns this clone: Read data end 3 residues before the CDR3 end; the end is taken from the germline J gene. This chain links TRBV5-1 with TRBJ2-5, with 7 bases lining up with TRBD2. Unmatched junction bases numbered 3, after V lost 3 bases and J lost 1 base. Germline assignment: CDR1 SGHRS and CDR2 YFSETQ. The CDR3 is made up of 14 amino acids. Incomplete CDR3 DNA: TGCGCCAGCAGCTGGAGCGGGATCCAAGAGACC. Translation gives CASSWSGIQET. The whole CDR3 protein reads CASSWSGIQETQYF.

The CDR3: CASSLGLAEGYEQYF. Partial CDR3 DNA: TGTGCCAGCAGCTTAGGGCTAGCGGAGGGCTACGAG. The J gene is TRBJ2-7, the V gene TRBV7-2; TRBD2 matches 7 bases. The read ends 3 residues early relative to the CDR3; the germline J gene fills the gap. The length of the CDR3 is 15 residues. Germline V lookup: CDR1 SGHTA, CDR2 FQGNSA. V was pared by 1 base and J by 3 bases, with 6 bases of the junction left unmatched.

Comment on this clone: The read terminates 3 residues before the CDR3 end, so the remaining end is supplied by the germline J gene. The chain has TRBV20-1 and TRBJ2-1, with TRBD2 identical over 8 bases. Per germline, CDR1 DFQATT and CDR2 SNEGSKA (reference sequence). The CDR3 has 16 amino acids. Unmatched junction bases numbered 16, after V lost 4 bases and J lost 8 bases. The CDR3 region is CSANPLSGSPTYEQFF. The DNA read from the CDR3 is TGCAGTGCTAACCCCCTAAGCGGGAGTCCAACATATGAG.

For this clone: The DNA ends 3 residues before the CDR3 does, and the rest of the CDR3 is filled in from the germline J gene. J is TRBJ1-2 and V is TRBV28; a weak D match, TRBD1 (5 bases). V lost 4 bases to trimming and J lost 6 bases, with 18 bases between them. Germline V gene lookup returns CDR1 MDHEN and CDR2 SYDVKM. The CDR3 is 15 amino acids. CDR3 DNA, as far as it was read: TGTGCCAGCAGTTCCAATACCCCGGGGGAGGATGGC. It translates to CASSSNTPGEDG. The CDR3, in full, reads CASSSNTPGEDGYTF.

About this clone: The read gets to within 3 residues of the CDR3 end, and the germline J gene fills in the rest. The chain recombines TRBV19 with TRBJ1-5, with TRBD1 as a possible D gene (6 bases). Trimming took 5 bases from V and 3 from J, leaving 11 bases between them. CDR3 size: 14 residues. Germline CDR1 LNHDA, CDR2 SQIVND (reference sequence). The CDR3 is CASSRTEINQPQHF. The covered CDR3 bases are TGTGCCAGTAGTCGGACAGAGATCAATCAGCCC.

On this clone itself: From the germline J gene comes the end of the CDR3, since the read stops 3 residues before it. The rearrangement joins TRBV20-1 to TRBJ2-7; 7 nucleotides agree with TRBD2. Germline CDR1 and CDR2: DFQATT and SNEGSKA (reference sequence). The CDR3 length is 17 residues. Trimming took 0 bases from V and 4 from J; bases not matched to a gene: 15. The CDR3 sequence: CSARDLGSAGSEYEQYF. The sequenced part of the CDR3 DNA is TGCAGTGCTAGAGATCTGGGGTCAGCGGGATCAGAATACGAG.

To note about this clone: Read data end 3 residues before the CDR3 end; the end is taken from the germline J gene. This chain uses TRBV9 with TRBJ1-1, with D uncertain. Germline CDR1 is SGDLS and CDR2 is YYNGEE. This CDR3 contains 12 residues. The sequenced part of the CDR3 DNA is TGTGCCAGCAGCGTAGTGTCAGGAAAA. Residues: CASSVVSGK. The CDR3 in its entirety is CASSVVSGKAFF.

The part of the CDR3 DNA that was read is TGTGCCAGCTCACCCACTCCCGGGTATGCCGAG. Residues: CASSPTPGYAE. The full CDR3 protein reads CASSPTPGYAEQYF. This rearrangement joins TRBV18 to TRBJ2-7; D remains ambiguous. The CDR3 extends 3 residues past the end of the read, so its final part is completed from the germline J gene. The CDR3 sequence is 14 residues long. Trimming left V 3 bases short and J 6 bases short, with 15 bases between. The germline V gene has CDR1 KGHSH and CDR2 LQKENI.

About this clone itself: The read terminates 3 residues ahead of where the CDR3 ends, so the germline J gene completes it. This rearrangement joins TRBV10-1 to TRBJ1-1; 9 nucleotides match TRBD1. V was clipped by 6 bases and J by 5 bases; unmatched bases: 7. The germline gives CDR1 WNHNN, CDR2 SYGVQD (reference sequence). The CDR3 consists of 14 residues. CDR3 DNA, as far as it was read: TGCGCCAGCAGCCCCGGGACAGGGCGGACTGAA. As protein: CASSPGTGRTE. The CDR3 reads in full as CASSPGTGRTEAFF.

Remarks on this clone: The DNA ends 3 residues before the CDR3 does, and the rest of the CDR3 is filled in from the germline J gene. The chain employs TRBV30 and TRBJ1-2, with TRBD1 identical over 7 bases. Germline V gene data show CDR1 as GTSNPN and CDR2 as SVGIG (reference sequence). The CDR3 spans 16 residues. J was trimmed by 4 bases and V by 2 bases; bases with no gene match: 13. CDR3 DNA (partial): TGTGCCTGGAGTCCTCCCGAGACAGGGACGGGCTATGGC. This gives the protein CAWSPPETGTGYG. The whole CDR3 sequence reads CAWSPPETGTGYGYTF.

Measured by frequency, this clone is medium-sized (0.01 to 0.1%). The read ends 3 residues shy of where the CDR3 ends; the end is completed using the germline J gene. V and J are TRBV20-1 and TRBJ2-7; TRBD2 matches at 11 bases. The CDR3 runs to 14 residues. After removal of 6 bases from V and 6 bases from J, the junction contained 10 bases not matched to a gene. Germline assignment: CDR1 DFQATT and CDR2 SNEGSKA (reference sequence). CDR3 DNA, as far as it was read: TGCAGTGCGCGAATAGCGGGAGGGAGAGTCGAG. Encoded protein: CSARIAGGRVE. In full, the CDR3 is CSARIAGGRVEQYF.

Remarks on this clone: The observed sequence ends 3 residues before the CDR3 terminus, with the missing tail filled in from the germline J gene. This chain connects TRBV30 to TRBJ1-2; the D gene is possibly TRBD1 (5 bases). This CDR3 spans 11 amino acids. CDR1 GTSNPN and CDR2 SVGIG come from the germline V gene (reference sequence). Incomplete CDR3 DNA: TGTGCCTGGGCCGACAGAAACGGC. Its translation is CAWADRNG. In full, the CDR3 reads CAWADRNGYTF.

Worth noting for this clone: The CDR3 end lies 3 residues beyond the end of the read and is filled in from the germline J gene. The chain combines TRBV20-1 with TRBJ2-3; 9 bases align to TRBD2. Germline V gene data show CDR1 as DFQATT and CDR2 as SNEGSKA (reference sequence). The length of the CDR3 is 15 residues. V shed 5 bases, J shed 5 bases, and the junction held 11 bases outside the gene matches. CDR3: CSASNSGSAIDTQYF. Incomplete CDR3 DNA: TGCAGTGCTTCTAATAGCGGGAGTGCGATAGATACG.

About this clone: The observed sequence ends 3 residues before the CDR3 terminus, with the missing tail filled in from the germline J gene. This chain uses TRBV19 with TRBJ2-7, with TRBD1 as a possible D gene (5 bases). Germline values: CDR1 LNHDA, CDR2 SQIVND (reference sequence). Trimming shortened V by 5 bases and J by 5 bases, and 16 bases separated the two germline ends. This CDR3 is built from 14 residues. The sequenced CDR3 bases are TGTGCCAGTAGTCTTCTCCAGGGCCGGGACGAG. Translating it yields CASSLLQGRDE. The entire CDR3 protein reads CASSLLQGRDEQYF.

Notes on this clone: The read ends 3 residues shy of where the CDR3 ends; the end is completed using the germline J gene. This chain links TRBV6-2 or TRBV6-3 with TRBJ2-3; TRBD2 might be the D (6 bases). Trimming took 7 bases from V and 8 from J, leaving 19 bases between them. CDR1 is MNHEY, CDR2 SVGEGT, per germline. The CDR3 runs 14 residues. The sequenced part of the CDR3 DNA is TGTGCCAGCACTCGACTAGGGTCAGGTGGTACG. The encoded protein is CASTRLGSGGT. The full CDR3 is CASTRLGSGGTQYF.

Worth noting for this clone: Sequencing ends 3 residues short of the CDR3 end; the germline J gene provides the rest. This chain connects TRBV5-1 to TRBJ2-1; 11 bases align to TRBD2. The CDR3 has 16 amino acids. V was clipped by 4 bases and J by 8 bases; unmatched bases: 11. CDR1 and CDR2 from the germline V gene are SGHRS and YFSETQ. CDR3: CASSPPASGRPDEQFF. The covered CDR3 bases are TGCGCCAGCAGCCCTCCGGCTAGCGGGAGGCCCGATGAG.

Remarks on this clone: Coverage ceases 3 residues before the CDR3 finishes, and the germline J gene fills in the end. The rearrangement joins TRBV20-1 to TRBJ2-3; D gene unclear. Trimming pared 6 bases from V and 4 bases from J, leaving 8 bases between. This CDR3 contains 11 residues. From germline, CDR1 is DFQATT and CDR2 SNEGSKA (reference sequence). CDR3 residues: CSATFSDTQYF. CDR3 bases read: TGCAGTGCAACTTTCTCAGATACG.

Frequency places this clone as medium-sized. The read gets to within 3 residues of the CDR3 end, and the germline J gene fills in the rest. The V gene is TRBV5-1, the J gene TRBJ2-5, with 11 bases matching TRBD2. CDR1 is SGHRS and CDR2 is YFSETQ in the germline V gene. Trimming cost V 3 bases and J 2 bases; bases outside gene matches: 6. This CDR3 has 16 residues. This CDR3 reads CASSSATSGIQETQYF. CDR3 bases read: TGCGCCAGCAGCTCCGCGACTAGCGGGATACAAGAGACC.

Measured by frequency, this clone is medium-sized. CDR3 sequence: CSASGERLTDTQYF. CDR3 DNA, as far as it was read: TGCAGTGCTTCTGGGGAGCGGCTCACAGATACG. The rearrangement uses TRBV20-1 and TRBJ2-3; D possibly corresponds to TRBD2 (5 bases). The read halts 3 residues ahead of the CDR3 end, with the missing end drawn from the germline J gene. Trimming shortened V by 5 bases and J by 2 bases, and 14 bases separated the two germline ends. This CDR3 region has 14 residues. CDR1 is DFQATT and CDR2 is SNEGSKA in the germline V gene (reference sequence).

In the case of this clone: Coverage ceases 3 residues before the CDR3 finishes, and the germline J gene fills in the end. This chain uses TRBV10-3 with TRBJ1-4; 10 bases agree with TRBD1. Trimming removed 3 bases from V and 6 bases from J; junction bases left unmatched: 10. CDR3 length: 17 amino acids. From germline, CDR1 is ENHRY and CDR2 SYGVKD. CDR3 region: CAISDRTRGTGDEKLFF. The CDR3 DNA, read in part, is TGTGCCATCAGTGACCGTACCCGAGGGACAGGGGATGAAAAA.

With regard to this clone: Coverage ceases 3 residues before the CDR3 finishes, and the germline J gene fills in the end. V is TRBV20-1 and J is TRBJ2-6, with a weak D call TRBD1 (5 bases). CDR1 is DFQATT, CDR2 SNEGSKA, per germline (reference sequence). Between the trimmed V and J ends, which lost 2 bases and 0 bases, there was a span of 8 bases. The CDR3 is 15 residues long. The CDR3 bases that were read are TGCAGTGCTAGACAGGGCACCTCTGGGGCCAACGTC. Protein: CSARQGTSGANV. The entire CDR3 is CSARQGTSGANVLTF.

Comment on this clone: Read data end 3 residues before the CDR3 end; the end is taken from the germline J gene. The rearrangement links TRBV7-2 to TRBJ2-4, with TRBD1 identical over 7 bases. Germline-derived CDR1 and CDR2 are SGHTA and FQGNSA. After removal of 5 bases from V and 0 bases from J, the junction contained 4 bases not matched to a gene. The CDR3 sequence is 15 residues long. CDR3 protein: CASSRDSLAKNIQYF. The CDR3 bases that were read are TGTGCCAGCAGCAGGGACAGTCTAGCCAAAAACATT.